Below are 14 T cell receptor beta chains sequenced from a single sample in a study of blood T cells in healthy people across ages. Using a J-beta primer mix together with a sample-barcoded 5' primer, a second PCR was run for roughly 6 to 12 cycles. Each CDR3 protein gets one entry after TCRdb re-called the 5' RACE reads with MiXCR. The repertoire consists of fewer than 950,000 distinct CDR3 sequences, with 53% occurring once and the leading ten covering roughly 37%. The sequenced sample was blood. Receptors were obtained from a man aged 80 or over in good health.

As regards this clonotype: The junction and the germline gene differ at one end; a read error may be behind it. V gene TRBV18 combines with J gene TRBJ2-1, with no clear D. The CDR3 extends over 13 amino acids. In germline, CDR1 is KGHSH, CDR2 LQKENI. DNA of the CDR3: TGTGCCAGCTCACCTTCACTTTACAACGAGCAGTTCTTC. Protein product: CASSPSLYNEQFF. Using reference TRBV18 and TRBJ2-1 for the parts outside the CDR3, the full variable domain is NAGVMQNPRHLVRRRGQEARLRCSPMKGHSHVYWYRQLPEEGLKFMVYLQKENIIDESGMPKERFSAEFPKEGPSILRIQQVVRGDSAAYFCASSPSLYNEQFFGPGTRLTVL.

This clonotype has just a few counts. The chain joins TRBV29-1 to TRBJ2-3; D may be TRBD2 (6 bases). This CDR3 is built from 14 residues. In germline, CDR1 is SQVTM, CDR2 ANQGSEA. Trimming pared 4 bases from V and 1 base from J, leaving 12 bases between. In nucleotides, the CDR3 is TGCAGCGTTGCTGGGAGGTGGGGCACAGATACGCAGTATTTT. Translation gives CSVAGRWGTDTQYF.

The CDR3 here is CASSLSWSGANVLTF. The CDR3 bases are TGTGCCAGCAGTTTATCCTGGTCTGGGGCCAACGTCCTGACTTTC. The V call is TRBV27, the J call TRBJ2-6; D call uncertain. Germline V gene data show CDR1 as MNHEY and CDR2 as SMNVEV (reference sequence). V was cut by 0 bases and J by 1 base, with 4 bases left in between. The CDR3 consists of 15 residues.

The J gene is TRBJ1-2, the V gene TRBV13, with 12 bases identical to TRBD1. The CDR3 runs to 15 residues. Per germline, CDR1 PRHDT and CDR2 FYEKMQ (reference sequence). V lost 6 bases, J lost 8 bases, and 10 bases stayed unmatched. The CDR3 protein is CASRGKGQGAKGYTF. CDR3 nucleotides: TGTGCCAGCAGGGGCAAGGGACAGGGGGCGAAGGGCTACACCTTC.

The chain combines TRBV27 with TRBJ2-1, with TRBD2 identical over 10 bases. The CDR3 is made up of 15 amino acids. Germline loops: CDR1 MNHEY, CDR2 SMNVEV (reference sequence). Losses at the gene ends were 6 bases for V and 4 bases for J; bases not matched to a gene: 6. CDR3 nucleotide sequence: TGTGCCAGCAGCAACGGACTAGCGGAGTACAATGAGCAGTTCTTC. It encodes CASSNGLAEYNEQFF.

V and J are TRBV7-6 and TRBJ2-7, with 7 bases that match TRBD1. Germline V gene lookup returns CDR1 SGHVS and CDR2 FNYEAQ. There are 15 residues in the CDR3. J gave up 3 bases and V 5 bases, and 10 bases lay outside the gene matches. The CDR3 DNA sequence: TGTGCCAGCAGCAAGTACTCCGGGACAGACTACGAGCAGTACTTC. This codes for CASSKYSGTDYEQYF.

This clonotype was seen only a few times. This may come from a read error, since a much larger clone is one base off. This chain connects TRBV20-1 to TRBJ2-5; 9 bases fit TRBD1. The CDR3 is made up of 15 amino acids. The germline CDR1 and CDR2 sequences are DFQATT and SNEGSKA (reference sequence). V trimming: 0 bases; J trimming: 11 bases; junction bases outside the gene matches: 13. CDR3 protein: CSARDPTDRGVGQYF. The DNA for the CDR3 is TGCAGTGCTAGAGATCCCACGGACAGGGGAGTGGGGCAGTACTTC.

This clonotype was detected only once. The chain joins TRBV5-8 to TRBJ2-1; D is tentatively TRBD1 or TRBD2 (5 bases each). The V gene's germline CDR1 is SGHTS and CDR2 YDEGEE. V was pared by 4 bases and J by 3 bases, with 11 bases between. There are 14 residues in the CDR3. CDR3 DNA: TGTGCCAGCAGCGTCGGGGACCTCTACAATGAGCAGTTCTTC. Its protein product is CASSVGDLYNEQFF.

The chain uses TRBV5-1 and TRBJ2-1, with 9 bases that match TRBD2. From germline, CDR1 is SGHRS and CDR2 YFSETQ. The CDR3 has 16 residues. V was pared by 0 bases and J by 2 bases, with 3 bases of the junction left unmatched. The CDR3 sequence is CASSLASSGAYNEQFF. The CDR3 DNA reads as TGCGCCAGCAGCTTGGCGTCTAGCGGGGCCTACAATGAGCAGTTCTTC.

The J gene is TRBJ2-7, the V gene TRBV29-1; D gene ambiguous. This CDR3 region has 11 residues. Germline loops: CDR1 SQVTM, CDR2 ANQGSEA. V was cut by 3 bases and J by 4 bases, with 7 bases left in between. This chain's CDR3 is CSVEHHYEQYF. CDR3 DNA sequence: TGCAGCGTTGAGCACCATTACGAGCAGTACTTC.

The chain recombines TRBV6-1 with TRBJ2-3; 14 nucleotides agree with TRBD2. Germline-derived CDR1 and CDR2 are MNHNS and SASEGT. The CDR3 spans 15 residues. The V segment lost 3 bases and the J segment 14 bases; nucleotides outside the gene matches: 10. The CDR3 DNA reads TGTGCCAGCAGTGACGGGACTAGCGGGAGAAGATACGCGTATTTT. Protein product: CASSDGTSGRRYAYF.

The CDR3 sequence: CASSLPRTGDTAYGYTF. CDR3 DNA sequence: TGTGCCAGCAGCCTCCCTCGCACCGGAGATACCGCCTATGGCTACACCTTC. This sequence joins TRBV28 and TRBJ1-2; unclear D gene. Germline CDR1 reads MDHEN; CDR2 reads SYDVKM. Trimming took 6 bases from V and 4 from J, leaving 24 bases between them. CDR3 length: 17 amino acids.

The V gene is TRBV5-6, the J gene TRBJ2-7; 8 bases are a match to TRBD1. The germline gives CDR1 SGHDT, CDR2 YYEEEE. The CDR3 runs 16 residues. With V trimmed by 0 bases and J by 1 base, 6 bases remained unmatched. CDR3 in DNA: TGTGCCAGCAGCTTGGCCAGGGGACAGGAGTCCTACGAGCAGTACTTC. As protein: CASSLARGQESYEQYF. The whole variable domain, filled in from reference TRBV5-6 and TRBJ2-7, reads DAGVTQSPTHLIKTRGQQVTLRCSPKSGHDTVSWYQQALGQGPQFIFQYYEEEERQRGNFPDRFSGHQFPNYSSELNVNALLLGDSALYLCASSLARGQESYEQYFGPGTRLTVT.

Only one count was recorded for this clonotype. This chain connects TRBV28 to TRBJ2-6; perhaps TRBD1 as D (6 bases). The CDR3 has 12 amino acids. Trimming shortened V by 10 bases and J by 7 bases, and 11 bases separated the two germline ends. CDR1 is MDHEN and CDR2 is SYDVKM in the germline V gene. The DNA of the CDR3 is TGTGCCACCCGGACAGTTGCCAACGTCCTGACTTTC. This sequence encodes CATRTVANVLTF.